This T cell receptor (beta chain) was recorded in a study of Graves' ophthalmopathy and Graves' hyperthyroidism. Trimming took off 5 bases at V and 4 bases at J, with 14 bases between the two ends. Germline V gene data show CDR1 as SQVTM and CDR2 as ANQGSEA. The CDR3 extends over 13 amino acids. Amplification of TCR beta CDR3 regions used RNA transcripts. The library came from an HTBI-primed first-round RT-PCR and a second-round multiplex PCR. Each CDR3 protein gets one entry after TCRdb re-called the multiplex PCR reads with MiXCR. The repertoire holds over a million distinct CDR3 sequences, with roughly 35% as singletons.

The chain carries TRBV29-1 and TRBJ1-1; no firm D call. Sequenced material: peripheral blood or thyroid tissue (not recorded which). This sequence originates from an adult man with Graves' hyperthyroidism. CDR3 DNA: TGCAGCGTTTTCTCGGGCCGGGGCACTGAAGCTTTCTTT. It specifies CSVFSGRGTEAFF.